This T cell receptor (beta chain) was profiled in a study of cytomegalovirus exposure and HLA in healthy donors. Regarding the study as a whole: The study put 160 or so TCR beta chains on its list as cytomegalovirus-associated. Within the roughly 120 validation repertoires, first-cohort TCR clusters tended to co-occur, according to a later analysis. In vitro confirmation showed a few CMV-associated chains to be CMV antigen specific. High sensitivity and specificity were reportedly achieved when the classifier diagnosed cytomegalovirus status.

V lost 6 bases, J lost 1 base, and 3 bases stayed unmatched. Germline lookup yields CDR1 MNHNS and CDR2 SASEGT. The CDR3 sequence is 14 residues long. On this clone: The antigen remains unidentified.

The method was immunoSEQ multiplex PCR; TCRdb's version includes in-frame clones alone and lacks a portion of them. The sample consists of some 250,000 clones, 75% to 90% of them appearing once. Input material: PBMCs. This sequence joins TRBV6-1 and TRBJ2-3; the match to TRBD2 covers 8 bases. This receptor was taken from a woman aged 25 to 39 in good health and CMV-seropositive. The CDR3, as DNA: TGTGCCAGCAGCCCAGCGGGGGGCACAGATACGCAGTATTTT. Translating it yields CASSPAGGTDTQYF.